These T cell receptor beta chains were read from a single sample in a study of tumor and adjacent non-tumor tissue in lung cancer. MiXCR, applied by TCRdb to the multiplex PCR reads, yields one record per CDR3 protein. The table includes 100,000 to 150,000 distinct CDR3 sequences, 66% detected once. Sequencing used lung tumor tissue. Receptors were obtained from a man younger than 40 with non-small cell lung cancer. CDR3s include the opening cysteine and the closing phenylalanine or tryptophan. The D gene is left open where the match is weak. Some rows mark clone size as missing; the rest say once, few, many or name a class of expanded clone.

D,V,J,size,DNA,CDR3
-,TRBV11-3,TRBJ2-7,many,TGTGCCAGCAGCCGAGGTTCGGGGCCCTCCTACGAGCAGTACTTC,CASSRGSGPSYEQYF
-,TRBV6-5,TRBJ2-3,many,TGTGCCAGCAGTGACCCGCAGGTTTATACGCAGTATTTT,CASSDPQVYTQYF
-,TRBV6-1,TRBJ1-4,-,TGTAGCAGCCGGACCCTTGCAACTAATGAAAAACTGTTTTTT,CSSRTLATNEKLFF
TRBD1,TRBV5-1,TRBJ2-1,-,TGCGCCAGCAGCTCGGACAGGTCCAAGAATGAGCAGTTCTTC,CASSSDRSKNEQFF
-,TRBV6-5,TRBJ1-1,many,TGTGCCAGCAGCTCCTGGCCAGAAGCTTTCTTT,CASSSWPEAFF
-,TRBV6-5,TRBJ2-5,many,TGTGCCAGCAGCCTGGCGAAAGAGACCCAGTACTTC,CASSLAKETQYF
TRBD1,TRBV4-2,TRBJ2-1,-,TGTGCCAGCGGTCAGGGACAGGGACCCTACAATGAGCAGTTCTTC,CASGQGQGPYNEQFF
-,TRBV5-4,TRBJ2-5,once,TGTGCCAGCAGCTTGGCAAAGGCAATGACCCAGTACTTC,CASSLAKAMTQYF
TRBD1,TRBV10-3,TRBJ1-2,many,TGTGCCATCAGTGATGTGACAGGGGACTATGGCTACACCTTC,CAISDVTGDYGYTF
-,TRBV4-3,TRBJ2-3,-,TGCGCCAGCAGCCAAAAATCTGCAGGGAGATCTATGGGTGCAGATACGCAGTATTTT,CASSQKSAGRSMGADTQYF
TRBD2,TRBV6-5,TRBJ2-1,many,TGTGTCAGCAGTGCCGGGACTAACGCATACAATGAGCAGTTCTTC,CVSSAGTNAYNEQFF
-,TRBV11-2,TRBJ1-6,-,TGTGCCAGCACCTTTGGAACAGGATACTCACCCCTCCACTTT,CASTFGTGYSPLHF
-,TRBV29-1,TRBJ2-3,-,TGCTGCGTTAGGATTGACACAGATACGCAGTATTTT,CCVRIDTDTQYF
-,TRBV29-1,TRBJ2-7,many,TGCAGCGTTGAAGGGGACTCCTACGAGCAGTACTTC,CSVEGDSYEQYF
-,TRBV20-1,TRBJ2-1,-,TGCAGTGTTAGAGTATTCGCGTACAATGAGCAGTTCTTC,CSVRVFAYNEQFF
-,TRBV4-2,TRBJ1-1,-,TGTGTCAGCAGCCCGATGACGAACACTGAAGCTTTCTTT,CVSSPMTNTEAFF
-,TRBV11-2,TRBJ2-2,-,TGTGCCAACAGCTCCATCGGGGACACCGGGGAACTGTTCTTT,CANSSIGDTGELFF
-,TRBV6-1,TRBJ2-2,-,TGTGTCAGCACCGCCCGGGAGAGAGGCACCGGGGAGCCGTTTTTT,CVSTARERGTGEPFF
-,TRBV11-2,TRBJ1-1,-,TGTGCCAGCAGCTTAGAGAGGCGGTTTGAAGCTTTCTTT,CASSLERRFEAFF
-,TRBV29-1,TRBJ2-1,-,TGCAGCTTTGAGCAGCATGAGCAATTCTTC,CSFEQHEQFF
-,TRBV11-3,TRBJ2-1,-,TGTGCCAGCAGCCCCACACTTGCCAATGAGGAGTTCTTC,CASSPTLANEEFF